This is a list of T cell receptor beta chains from one sample in a study of cytomegalovirus exposure and HLA in healthy donors. Only in-frame clones appear in the TCRdb table, and some are missing; sequencing was by immunoSEQ multiplex PCR. The data hold about 190,000 clones, with around 88% observed a single time. The material sequenced was PBMCs. The receptors originated from a woman under 30 in good health and CMV-seronegative. Both conserved end residues are part of each CDR3. The D gene is left open where the match is weak. The size field is filled for only some rows; it gives once, few, many or a size class.

>NA|once|14|TRBV6-6|TRBJ2-7
TGTGCCAGCAGTTACTCGGGCAGTTTCTACGAGCAGTACTTC
CASSYSGSFYEQYF
>NA|NA|18|TRBV15|TRBJ1-5
TGTGCCACCAGCAGAGAGGTACCACAAGGACTTAGCAATCAGCCCCAGCATTTT
CATSREVPQGLSNQPQHF
>TRBD2|NA|14|TRBV4-2|TRBJ2-3
TGTGCCAGCGAAGCGGGGGGGCAGGCAGATACGCAGTATTTT
CASEAGGQADTQYF
>NA|NA|14|TRBV21-1|TRBJ1-2
TGTGCCAGCAGCACAAGACAGTCCAGCTATGGCTACACCTTC
CASSTRQSSYGYTF
>NA|NA|13|TRBV27|TRBJ1-1
TGTGCCAGCAGTTTAGGAGGGCGGTATGAAGCTTTCTTT
CASSLGGRYEAFF
>NA|NA|17|TRBV6-1|TRBJ1-6
TGTGCCAGCAGTGAACCCCTTCGACGACAGGTTAATTCACCCCTCCACTTT
CASSEPLRRQVNSPLHF
>TRBD1|NA|15|TRBV18|TRBJ2-7
TGTGCCAGCTCCCCGATCCCGGCGACAGGGTACGAGCAGTACTTC
CASSPIPATGYEQYF
>TRBD1|NA|15|TRBV28|TRBJ2-7
TGTGCCAGCAGGGGACCGGGACAGGGAGTCCACGAGCAGTACTTC
CASRGPGQGVHEQYF
>NA|NA|11|TRBV14|TRBJ2-7
TGTGCCAGCAGCCCAGGGGTCGAGCAGTACTTC
CASSPGVEQYF
>NA|NA|16|TRBV2|TRBJ1-6
TGTGCCAGCACCCTAGATGGAGGTAGCAGAAATTCACCCCTCCACTTT
CASTLDGGSRNSPLHF
>NA|NA|11|TRBV21-1|TRBJ1-2
TGTGCCAGCAGCAACCAGGGCGTTAGGACCTTC
CASSNQGVRTF
>TRBD1|NA|17|TRBV28|TRBJ2-3
TGTGCCAGCAGGGACCGACAGGGGAGGAAATTCACAGATACGCAGTATTTT
CASRDRQGRKFTDTQYF
>TRBD1|NA|15|TRBV6-5|TRBJ1-4
TGTGCCAGCAGTTACTCGAGGGACAGTAATGAAAAACTGTTTTTT
CASSYSRDSNEKLFF
>TRBD1|NA|17|TRBV13|TRBJ1-3
TGTGCCAGCAGCTTAAGGGGACAGTTTTTATCTGGAAACACCATATATTTT
CASSLRGQFLSGNTIYF
>NA|NA|13|TRBV5-6|TRBJ1-1
TGTGCCAGCAGCCTTACTTTCGGGAGCGAAGCTTTCTTT
CASSLTFGSEAFF
>NA|once|14|TRBV29-1|TRBJ1-1
TGCAGCGTCACCCCAGGGCTGGGAGGTACTGAAGCTTTCTTT
CSVTPGLGGTEAFF
>TRBD1|NA|14|TRBV5-1|TRBJ2-5
TGCGCCAGCAACGGACAGGGGGCTAGGGAGACCCAGTACTTC
CASNGQGARETQYF
>NA|NA|13|TRBV6-5|TRBJ1-3
TGTGCCAGCAGTCCCGACAGTCAGAACACCATATATTTT
CASSPDSQNTIYF
>NA|NA|14|TRBV6-5|TRBJ1-2
TGTGCCAGCAGTTACTCGATGGCGGGGACGGGCTACACCTTC
CASSYSMAGTGYTF
>TRBD2|once|16|TRBV5-6|TRBJ2-1
TGTGCCAGCAGTCTCCGACTAGCGGGTATTTACAATGAGCAGTTCTTC
CASSLRLAGIYNEQFF
>TRBD1|NA|15|TRBV5-5|TRBJ2-7
TGTGCCAGCAGCAAAAACCTGGGACAGGACTACGAGCAGTACTTC
CASSKNLGQDYEQYF
>NA|NA|15|TRBV5-1|TRBJ2-3
TGCGCCAGCAGCTTGGGTGGGAGAGGCGCAGATACGCAGTATTTT
CASSLGGRGADTQYF
>NA|few|17|TRBV4-1|TRBJ2-4
TGCGCCAGCAGCCAACCGAACAGGGGACTCGACAAAAACATTCAGTACTTC
CASSQPNRGLDKNIQYF
>NA|NA|14|TRBV5-4|TRBJ2-5
TGTGCCAGCAGCCGAGCGGCAGGGGGGGAGACCCAGTACTTC
CASSRAAGGETQYF
>NA|once|15|TRBV19|TRBJ1-4
TGTGCCAGTAAAAGGACATCTGCAACTAATGAAAAACTGTTTTTT
CASKRTSATNEKLFF
>TRBD2|NA|14|TRBV29-1|TRBJ2-7
TGCAGCGCCAGAAAGGCTAGCGGGAGCTACGAGCAGTACTTC
CSARKASGSYEQYF
>NA|NA|15|TRBV5-6|TRBJ1-2
TGTGCCAGCAGCTCTCTCGGCGGACAGATCTATGGCTACACCTTC
CASSSLGGQIYGYTF
>NA|few|14|TRBV10-3|TRBJ1-3
TGTGCCATCAGTGCTCAGGGGCTCGGAAACACCATATATTTT
CAISAQGLGNTIYF
>NA|NA|16|TRBV7-6|TRBJ1-1
TGTGCCAGCAGCTTAGGTCGGCGGACAGTGAACACTGAAGCTTTCTTT
CASSLGRRTVNTEAFF
>NA|NA|15|TRBV10-3|TRBJ1-2
TGTGCCATCAGTGAGGACCTTCGACACTACTATGGCTACACCTTC
CAISEDLRHYYGYTF
>NA|NA|13|TRBV2|TRBJ1-1
TGTGCCACTACTGACCCACCGGGCACTGAAGCTTTCTTT
CATTDPPGTEAFF
>NA|NA|13|TRBV7-8|TRBJ1-5
TGTGCCAGCAGCCCCTATTACGATCAGCCCCAGCATTTT
CASSPYYDQPQHF
>TRBD1|NA|13|TRBV5-4|TRBJ1-2
TGTGCCAGCAGCTTAACAGGGGGAAATGGCTACACCTTC
CASSLTGGNGYTF